The 25 T cell receptor beta chains listed next were all sequenced from one sample in a study of shared clonotypes between healthy human individuals. Clones were sequenced by immunoSEQ multiplex PCR, and TCRdb holds only the in-frame ones, with some missing. The sample gives some 2.3 million clones, 80% to 95% of which show up once; 0.39% is in the top ten. Input material: naive CD4+ T cells from PBMCs. Subset denoted: CD45RA+ positively selected. These receptors originate from a man aged 18 to 35 in good health. Some clones in this sample may be carry-over from other donors' samples.

The V gene is TRBV28, the J gene TRBJ1-2; D call uncertain. Germline V lookup: CDR1 MDHEN, CDR2 SYDVKM. This CDR3 has 11 amino acids. The ends were cut back, 5 bases at V and 8 bases at J, with 9 bases in the middle. CDR3 bases: TGTGCCAGCAGTGACGCAGGAGGCTACACCTTC. Its protein is CASSDAGGYTF.

The gene calls are TRBV11-1 and TRBJ2-1; TRBD2 agrees at 10 bases. Per the germline V gene, CDR1 is SGHAT and CDR2 is FQDESV (reference sequence). V shed 4 bases and J 6 bases; nucleotides not matched to a gene: 12. This CDR3 is built from 17 residues. This CDR3 is CASSSLITSGNGNEQFF. Written as DNA, the CDR3 is TGTGCCAGCAGCTCCCTAATTACTAGCGGGAACGGCAATGAGCAGTTCTTC.

The chain has TRBV2 and TRBJ1-1, with D tentatively TRBD1 (6 bases). The germline V gene encodes CDR1 SNHLY and CDR2 FYNNEI. Trimming removed 2 bases at V and 4 bases at J, with 20 bases between. CDR3 length: 17 amino acids. DNA of the CDR3: TGTGCCAGCAGTGAATATATGGTGGCAGGGGTGAGCACTGAAGCTTTCTTT. It is translated as CASSEYMVAGVSTEAFF.

The J gene is TRBJ2-2, the V gene TRBV2, with a weak D call TRBD1 (5 bases). In germline, CDR1 is SNHLY, CDR2 FYNNEI. V was pared by 1 base and J by 0 bases, with 12 bases between. The CDR3 runs 17 residues. The CDR3 DNA is TGTGCCAGCAGTGAAGTCCAGGGCCGAGCGAACACCGGGGAGCTGTTTTTT. This translates into CASSEVQGRANTGELFF.

J is TRBJ1-2 and V is TRBV5-6; 11 nucleotides align to TRBD1. Germline V gives CDR1 SGHDT, CDR2 YYEEEE. Trimming cost V 4 bases and J 9 bases; bases outside gene matches: 11. The CDR3 sequence is 15 residues long. Here the CDR3 DNA reads TGTGCCAGCAGCGCCGGACAGGGGGCTTTTGAGAGCTACACCTTC. Translated: CASSAGQGAFESYTF.

This chain connects TRBV4-2 to TRBJ2-5; maybe TRBD2 (5 bases). The CDR3 has 15 amino acids. V was clipped by 1 base and J by 6 bases, with 15 bases between them. From germline, CDR1 is LGHNA and CDR2 YNFKEQ. DNA of the CDR3: TGTGCCAGCAGCCAAGTAAGACTACCCGGCCAGACCCAGTACTTC. It specifies CASSQVRLPGQTQYF.

With respect to this clone: The sample contains more than one DNA sequence encoding this CDR3. The chain employs TRBV5-6 and TRBJ1-1; D gene unclear. Germline loops: CDR1 SGHDT, CDR2 YYEEEE. V shed 0 bases and J shed 2 bases, with 8 bases lying between them. This CDR3 contains 14 residues. The CDR3 loop is CASSLVRLNTEAFF. The DNA for the CDR3 is TGTGCCAGCAGCTTGGTACGTCTTAACACTGAAGCTTTCTTT.

V and J are TRBV5-4 and TRBJ2-5, with D perhaps matching TRBD1 or TRBD2 (5 bases each). The germline gives CDR1 SGHNT, CDR2 YYREEE (reference sequence). The germline V and J ends were trimmed by 3 bases and 5 bases, with 14 bases remaining between them. CDR3 length: 14 amino acids. This CDR3 is CASSSPGRGETQYF. DNA for the CDR3: TGTGCCAGCAGCTCGCCGGGGCGCGGGGAGACCCAGTACTTC.

This chain uses TRBV28 with TRBJ2-1; 10 bases line up with TRBD2. The CDR3 sequence is 15 residues long. CDR1 and CDR2 (germline): MDHEN, SYDVKM. With 6 bases clipped from V and 7 bases from J, the junction kept 9 bases outside the gene matches. The CDR3 reads CASSPPGLAQNEQFF. The CDR3 nucleotides read TGTGCCAGCAGCCCCCCGGGACTAGCGCAAAATGAGCAGTTCTTC.

J is TRBJ2-5 and V is TRBV7-8; TRBD1 aligns across 9 bases. Looked up from germline, CDR1 is SGHVS and CDR2 is FQNEAQ. J lost 6 bases, V lost 3 bases, and 8 bases had no gene match. There are 15 residues in the CDR3. Here the CDR3 reads CASSLAGTGQKTQYF. The CDR3, as DNA: TGTGCCAGCAGCTTGGCCGGGACAGGGCAGAAGACCCAGTACTTC.

This clone was detected only once. The rearrangement joins TRBV7-9 to TRBJ2-7; either TRBD1 or TRBD2 may supply D (5 bases each). This CDR3 is built from 18 residues. Looked up from germline, CDR1 is SEHNR and CDR2 is FQNEAQ (reference sequence). The V gene lost 3 bases and the J gene lost 7 bases, with 28 bases spanning the gap. The CDR3 loop is CASSFSVSYRDGGREQYF. The CDR3 DNA follows: TGTGCCAGCAGCTTTTCTGTGTCCTACCGGGACGGTGGCCGGGAGCAGTACTTC.

The chain couples TRBV4-3 to TRBJ2-3, with D uncertain. Between the trimmed V and J ends, which lost 4 bases and 4 bases, there was a span of 9 bases. This CDR3 contains 13 residues. Germline values: CDR1 LGHNA, CDR2 YSLEER. This chain's CDR3 is CASSRLTPDTQYF. For the CDR3, the DNA is TGCGCCAGCAGCCGCCTCACCCCAGATACGCAGTATTTT.

V usage is TRBV2 and J usage is TRBJ2-3; 13 bases align to TRBD2. In germline, CDR1 is SNHLY, CDR2 FYNNEI. The V segment lost 7 bases and the J segment 3 bases; nucleotides outside the gene matches: 7. The CDR3 is 16 amino acids. The CDR3 nucleotides are TGTGCCAGCACTAGACCGGGACTAGCGGGAACAGATACGCAGTATTTT. This sequence encodes CASTRPGLAGTDTQYF.

The V and J genes are TRBV6-5 and TRBJ1-2; D gene uncertain. Per the germline V gene, CDR1 is MNHEY and CDR2 is SVGAGI. Trimming pared 8 bases from V and 5 bases from J, leaving 9 bases between. The CDR3 runs 11 residues. The CDR3 DNA reads TGTGCCAGCCTGTCCGGGTATGGCTACACCTTC. Residues: CASLSGYGYTF.

As for this clone: Different DNA sequences within this sample yield the same CDR3. The gene calls are TRBV5-1 and TRBJ2-5, with D perhaps matching TRBD2 (7 bases). Deletions cut 4 bases from V and 0 bases from J, with 10 bases between. The germline gives CDR1 SGHRS, CDR2 YFSETQ. CDR3 length: 14 amino acids. CDR3 bases: TGCGCCAGCAGCCTGGGGGGGCACCAAGAGACCCAGTACTTC. Translation gives CASSLGGHQETQYF.

The rearrangement joins TRBV28 to TRBJ1-5; weak D call: TRBD1 (5 bases). Germline V gene data show CDR1 as MDHEN and CDR2 as SYDVKM. V dropped 8 bases and J dropped 4 bases, with 9 bases sitting between them. This CDR3 contains 12 residues. CDR3 bases: TGTGCCAGCCACAGGACTAATCAGCCCCAGCATTTT. This encodes CASHRTNQPQHF.

The rearrangement links TRBV19 to TRBJ2-1, with D perhaps matching TRBD1 (7 bases). Trimming shortened V by 6 bases and J by 1 base, and 10 bases separated the two germline ends. The CDR3 is 14 amino acids. Germline V CDR1 and CDR2: LNHDA, SQIVND (reference sequence). CDR3 coding DNA: TGTGCCAGTAGGGCGGGACAGTCCTACAATGAGCAGTTCTTC. Encoded protein: CASRAGQSYNEQFF.

Regarding this clone: Other DNA variants within this sample encode the same CDR3. The gene calls are TRBV5-1 and TRBJ1-3; D gene ambiguous. V lost 0 bases to trimming and J lost 0 bases, with 10 bases between them. Germline lookup yields CDR1 SGHRS and CDR2 YFSETQ. The CDR3 length is 16 residues. The CDR3 sequence is CASSLEGPSSGNTIYF. The CDR3 bases are TGCGCCAGCAGCTTGGAGGGCCCGAGCTCTGGAAACACCATATATTTT.

The rearrangement links TRBV7-6 to TRBJ1-1; TRBD1 matches at 7 bases. CDR1 SGHVS and CDR2 FNYEAQ come from the germline V gene. After removal of 5 bases from V and 0 bases from J, the junction contained 3 bases not matched to a gene. The CDR3 extends over 14 amino acids. CDR3 loop: CASSRTGLNTEAFF. In DNA, the CDR3 is TGTGCCAGCAGCAGGACAGGTTTGAACACTGAAGCTTTCTTT. Variable domain in full (rest from reference TRBV7-6 and TRBJ1-1): GAGVSQSPRYKVTKRGQDVALRCDPISGHVSLYWYRQALGQGPEFLTYFNYEAQQDKSGLPNDRFSAERPEGSISTLTIQRTEQRDSAMYRCASSRTGLNTEAFFGQGTRLTVV.

Details on this clone: Other nucleotide sequences in the sample specify the same CDR3. The V call is TRBV9, the J call TRBJ2-1; 7 nucleotides line up with TRBD2. The junction had 3 bases not matched to a gene; V was cut back by 0 bases and J by 0 bases. The CDR3 spans 16 residues. Per germline, CDR1 SGDLS and CDR2 YYNGEE. The CDR3 here is CASSVDGGSSYNEQFF. The CDR3 region has the DNA TGTGCCAGCAGCGTAGACGGCGGGAGCTCCTACAATGAGCAGTTCTTC.

The chain links TRBV6-4 to TRBJ2-7, with a possible D match to TRBD1 (6 bases). Germline V gives CDR1 MRHNA, CDR2 SNTAGT. The CDR3 covers 15 residues. Trimming pared 0 bases from V and 1 base from J, leaving 10 bases between. The CDR3 DNA reads as TGTGCCAGCAGTGACTCGACAGGCCTGTCCTACGAGCAGTACTTC. Translated: CASSDSTGLSYEQYF.

This clone was recorded only once. In DNA form, the CDR3 reads TGTGCCAGCAGCTCCCGGGAGCGGTCCTACGAGCAGTACTTC. Translated: CASSSRERSYEQYF. The chain employs TRBV5-5 and TRBJ2-7, with a possible D match to TRBD2 (6 bases). Germline assignment: CDR1 SGHKS and CDR2 YYEKEE (reference sequence). V was pared by 3 bases and J by 1 base, with 11 bases between. This CDR3 region has 14 residues.

V usage is TRBV15 and J usage is TRBJ1-1, with D uncertain. V was shortened by 6 bases and J by 1 base, with 6 bases between the two germline ends. The CDR3 length is 12 residues. CDR1 and CDR2 from the germline V gene are LNHNV and YYDKDF (reference sequence). The CDR3 here is CATRVTNTEAFF. CDR3 DNA: TGTGCCACCAGGGTTACGAACACTGAAGCTTTCTTT.

The V and J genes are TRBV5-4 and TRBJ2-7, with 8 bases fitting TRBD1. This CDR3 comprises 17 residues. The junction had 12 bases not matched to a gene; V was cut back by 0 bases and J by 4 bases. The germline CDR1 and CDR2 sequences are SGHNT and YYREEE (reference sequence). The CDR3 is CASSLGSAGTGLYEQYF. CDR3 DNA: TGTGCCAGCAGCTTGGGATCGGCTGGGACAGGACTTTACGAGCAGTACTTC.

The chain joins TRBV11-2 to TRBJ2-5; 8 nucleotides match TRBD2. V was clipped by 4 bases and J by 4 bases; unmatched bases: 8. This CDR3 has 15 residues. Germline-derived CDR1 and CDR2 are SGHAT and FQNNGV. CDR3 sequence: CASSSDRGGLETQYF. DNA for the CDR3: TGTGCCAGCAGCTCCGACCGGGGGGGGTTAGAGACCCAGTACTTC.